Sequencing of this T cell receptor (beta chain) was carried out in a study of cytomegalovirus exposure and HLA in healthy donors. As for the study in general: Samples from HLA-typed donors yielded about 85 million unique TCRs in an early data release. Overall study results and limits: Cytomegalovirus-associated TCR beta chains were listed, numbering 164.

The length of the CDR3 is 17 residues. The ends lost 1 base at V and 4 bases at J; junction bases unmatched: 11. CDR1 and CDR2 from the germline V gene are LGHNA and YSLEER. PCR primers comprised 60 Vbeta and 13 Jbeta primers. TCRdb's table, derived via immunoSEQ multiplex PCR, lists solely in-frame clones and lacks some. The sample lists about 190,000 clones, around three quarters occurring once. A remark on this clone: Its antigen is still unknown.

The sequence came from a woman younger than 35 in good health and CMV-seronegative. The chain has TRBV4-3 and TRBJ2-7; 9 nucleotides match TRBD2. Specimen: PBMCs. The CDR3 DNA reads TGCGCCAGCAGCCAAGCACTGGGGCTAGCGGGACTGTACGAGCAGTACTTC. Protein sequence: CASSQALGLAGLYEQYF.